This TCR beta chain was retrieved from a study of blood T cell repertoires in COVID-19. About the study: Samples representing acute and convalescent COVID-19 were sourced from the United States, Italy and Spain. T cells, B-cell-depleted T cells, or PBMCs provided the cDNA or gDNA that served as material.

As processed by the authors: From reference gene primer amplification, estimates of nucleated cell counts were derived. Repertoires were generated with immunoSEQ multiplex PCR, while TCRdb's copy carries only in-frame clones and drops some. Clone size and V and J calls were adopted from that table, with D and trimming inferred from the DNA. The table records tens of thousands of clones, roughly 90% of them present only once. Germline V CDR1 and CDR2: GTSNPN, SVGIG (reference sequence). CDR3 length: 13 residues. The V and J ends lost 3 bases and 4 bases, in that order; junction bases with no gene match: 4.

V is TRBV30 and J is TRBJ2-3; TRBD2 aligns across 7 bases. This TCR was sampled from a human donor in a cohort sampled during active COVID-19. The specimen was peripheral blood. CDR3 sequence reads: CAWRPSGADTQYF. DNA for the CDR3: TGTGCCTGGAGGCCTAGCGGAGCAGATACGCAGTATTTT.